The 8 T cell receptor beta chains below were found in one sample sequenced in a study of PD-L1 blockade in urothelial cancer. Clones were sequenced by immunoSEQ multiplex PCR, and TCRdb holds only the in-frame ones, with some missing. The data hold 55,000 to 70,000 clones, with about four fifths observed a single time. Sample: PBMCs, taken around atezolizumab (anti-PD-L1) treatment. These receptors were obtained from a man between 65 and 85 years old with urothelial cancer.

As DNA, the CDR3 is TGTGCCAGCAGACAACCGGACAGGGGACCCTATGGCTACACCTTC. Its translation is CASRQPDRGPYGYTF. The chain links TRBV6-5 to TRBJ1-2, with 9 bases aligning to TRBD1. With V trimmed by 6 bases and J by 4 bases, 9 bases remained unmatched. The CDR3 contains 15 residues. Looked up from germline, CDR1 is MNHEY and CDR2 is SVGAGI.

The CDR3: CASSPDRGNEQYF. The CDR3 bases are TGTGCCAGCAGTCCTGACAGGGGGAACGAGCAGTACTTC. This sequence joins TRBV28 and TRBJ2-7; 9 bases agree with TRBD1. The CDR3 has 13 residues. Germline V lookup: CDR1 MDHEN, CDR2 SYDVKM. J lost 5 bases, V lost 5 bases, and 4 bases had no gene match.

The V gene is TRBV2, the J gene TRBJ2-2; 8 bases agree with TRBD1. Germline values: CDR1 SNHLY, CDR2 FYNNEI. This CDR3 contains 14 residues. V shed 5 bases and J 4 bases; nucleotides not matched to a gene: 3. The CDR3 bases are TGTGCCAGCAGTACCGGACAGGGCACCGGGGAGCTGTTTTTT. Its protein is CASSTGQGTGELFF.

This clone occurred once. The chain joins TRBV18 to TRBJ1-3, with D maybe TRBD1 (6 bases). CDR1 is KGHSH and CDR2 is LQKENI in the germline V gene. Trimming pared 5 bases from V and 4 bases from J, leaving 18 bases between. This CDR3 region has 16 residues. The CDR3 spells CASSFTTGTTGNTIYF. For the CDR3, the DNA is TGTGCCAGCTCATTCACGACCGGGACAACCGGAAACACCATATATTTT.

This chain links TRBV27 with TRBJ1-5, with D unresolved. There are 17 residues in the CDR3. V lost 5 bases to trimming and J lost 0 bases, with 17 bases between them. CDR1 and CDR2 (germline): MNHEY, SMNVEV (reference sequence). The CDR3 bases are TGTGCCAGCAGTCCCCTGTCGGCAGGCCATAGCAATCAGCCCCAGCATTTT. Translation: CASSPLSAGHSNQPQHF.

J is TRBJ2-5 and V is TRBV5-1; TRBD1 might be the D (6 bases). Deletions cut 4 bases from V and 3 bases from J, with 7 bases between. Germline V gene sequence: CDR1 SGHRS, CDR2 YFSETQ. The CDR3 loop spans 12 amino acids. The CDR3 reads CASSRTEETQYF. The CDR3 region has the DNA TGCGCCAGCAGCAGGACAGAAGAGACCCAGTACTTC.

The rearrangement joins TRBV5-4 to TRBJ2-4; D remains unclear. Trimming shortened V by 4 bases and J by 0 bases, and 8 bases separated the two germline ends. Germline values: CDR1 SGHNT, CDR2 YYREEE (reference sequence). The CDR3 totals 14 residues. This CDR3 is CASSPPLAKNIQYF. CDR3 nucleotide sequence: TGTGCCAGCAGCCCCCCCTTAGCCAAAAACATTCAGTACTTC. Combining the CDR3 with reference TRBV5-4 and TRBJ2-4 gives the whole variable domain ETGVTQSPTHLIKTRGQQVTLRCSSQSGHNTVSWYQQALGQGPQFIFQYYREEENGRGNFPPRFSGLQFPNYSSELNVNALELDDSALYLCASSPPLAKNIQYFGAGTRLSVL.

The CDR3 spells CAITRQGLNTEAFF. The CDR3 bases are TGTGCCATCACCCGACAGGGACTGAACACTGAAGCTTTCTTT. The rearrangement joins TRBV10-3 to TRBJ1-1; 7 bases match TRBD1. Germline V gene data show CDR1 as ENHRY and CDR2 as SYGVKD. V lost 7 bases to trimming and J lost 0 bases; unmatched junction nucleotides: 5. The CDR3 consists of 14 residues.